This is a list of T cell receptor beta chains from one sample in a study of T cells in Graves' hyperthyroidism and ophthalmopathy. TCRdb analysed the multiplex PCR reads with MiXCR anew, one entry per CDR3 protein. The data show over 650,000 distinct CDR3 sequences, with just under 45% seen just once and about 7% held by the top ten. The specimen was peripheral blood or thyroid tissue (not recorded which). Source of these receptors: an adult man with Graves' disease, either hyperthyroidism or ophthalmopathy (not recorded which). Both conserved end residues are part of each CDR3. A D gene is named only where the DNA matches it firmly. Some rows have no size entry. The others give once, few or many, or a class for an expanded clone.

J | D | size | V | CDR3 | DNA
TRBJ1-5 | NA | NA | TRBV20-1 | CSAKDTGNQPQHF | TGCAGTGCTAAAGACACAGGGAATCAGCCCCAGCATTTT
TRBJ1-3 | NA | many | TRBV12-3/TRBV12-4 | CASSLSNTIYF | TGTGCCAGCAGTTTATCAAACACCATATATTTT
TRBJ2-5 | TRBD1 | few | TRBV3-1 | CASRKTGGWEETQYF | TGTGCCAGCAGGAAGACAGGGGGCTGGGAGGAGACCCAGTACTTC
TRBJ1-5 | NA | few | TRBV20-1 | CSARTTDTDNQPQHF | TGCAGTGCTAGAACCACGGACACGGATAATCAGCCCCAGCATTTT
TRBJ2-2 | NA | NA | TRBV2 | CASSEALQGSGELFF | TGTGCCAGCAGTGAAGCGCTTCAGGGGAGCGGGGAGCTGTTTTTT
TRBJ2-5 | TRBD2 | NA | TRBV25-1 | CASSLGGRALGETQYF | TGTGCCAGCAGCTTAGGAGGGAGGGCCCTCGGTGAGACCCAGTACTTC
TRBJ1-4 | TRBD1 | NA | TRBV24-1 | CATSASGTGTEKLFF | TGTGCCACCAGTGCCTCCGGGACAGGGACGGAAAAACTGTTTTTT
TRBJ2-5 | TRBD2 | NA | TRBV6-5 | CAISYSRASGKETQYF | TGTGCCATCAGTTACTCGAGGGCTAGCGGGAAAGAGACCCAGTACTTC
TRBJ1-6 | NA | many | TRBV12-3/TRBV12-4 | CASSPTGTLHNSPLHF | TGTGCCAGCAGCCCTACCGGGACACTCCATAATTCACCCCTCCACTTT
TRBJ1-4 | NA | NA | TRBV20-1 | CSASGNEKLFF | TGCAGTGCTAGCGGTAATGAAAAACTGTTTTTT
TRBJ1-4 | NA | few | TRBV7-3 | CASSLVPVNEKLFF | TGTGCCAGCAGCTTAGTGCCAGTTAATGAAAAACTGTTTTTT
TRBJ1-2 | NA | NA | TRBV20-1 | CSARERGGLSTNYGYTF | TGCAGTGCTAGAGAGAGGGGGGGTCTTAGTACCAACTATGGCTACACCTTC
TRBJ1-4 | NA | few | TRBV20-1 | CSAREQGNIGKLFF | TGCAGTGCTAGAGAACAGGGCAACATAGGAAAACTGTTTTTT
TRBJ1-4 | NA | many | TRBV7-9 | CASSFRQKEREKLFF | TGTGCCAGCAGCTTCCGACAGAAGGAAAGGGAAAAACTGTTTTTT
TRBJ1-2 | NA | NA | TRBV7-2 | CASSSQGPWGYTF | TGTGCCAGCAGCTCACAGGGCCCTTGGGGCTACACCTTC
TRBJ1-5 | NA | few | TRBV6-1 | CASSEWAPANQPQHF | TGTGCCAGCAGTGAATGGGCTCCAGCCAATCAGCCCCAGCATTTT
TRBJ1-3 | NA | few | TRBV2 | CASSEPNSGYTIYF | TGTGCCAGCAGTGAACCCAACTCTGGCTACACCATATATTTT
TRBJ1-1 | NA | few | TRBV12-3/TRBV12-4 | CASRPLRTNTEAFF | TGTGCCAGCAGACCCCTTCGCACGAACACTGAAGCTTTCTTT
TRBJ1-5 | NA | NA | TRBV2 | CASRRETGNSNQPQHF | TGTGCCAGTAGAAGGGAGACGGGAAATAGCAATCAGCCCCAGCATTTT
TRBJ1-4 | NA | few | TRBV20-1 | CSARDRGQFPEKLFF | TGCAGTGCTAGAGATAGAGGGCAGTTCCCTGAAAAACTGTTTTTT
TRBJ1-6 | TRBD1 | NA | TRBV7-6 | CASSPPRGQGNSPLHF | TGTGCCAGCAGCCCACCTAGGGGGCAGGGGAATTCACCCCTCCACTTT
TRBJ2-2 | NA | few | TRBV7-9 | CASSDGAITGELFF | TGTGCCAGCTCGGACGGGGCTATAACCGGGGAGCTGTTTTTT
TRBJ1-3 | TRBD1 | NA | TRBV10-2 | CASSDFTGGSGNTIYF | TGCGCCAGCAGTGATTTCACAGGGGGCTCTGGAAACACCATATATTTT
TRBJ1-6 | NA | many | TRBV7-9 | CASSLKQGLFHF | TGTGCCAGCAGCCTAAAACAGGGTTTGTTCCACTTT
TRBJ2-7 | NA | NA | TRBV5-6 | CASNGLAQGRGEQYF | TGTGCCAGCAACGGTCTAGCTCAGGGTCGAGGCGAGCAGTACTTC
TRBJ1-1 | NA | few | TRBV12-3/TRBV12-4 | CASSVPAGTEAFF | TGTGCCAGCAGTGTTCCGGCGGGCACTGAAGCTTTCTTT
TRBJ1-2 | NA | NA | TRBV9 | CASSVSGSIDYGYTF | TGTGCCAGCAGCGTATCCGGGTCTATCGACTATGGCTACACCTTC
TRBJ1-1 | NA | few | TRBV11-2 | CASSPLGRMNTEAFF | TGTGCCAGCAGCCCCCTCGGGCGGATGAACACTGAAGCTTTCTTT
TRBJ1-2 | NA | NA | TRBV7-3 | CASSLNGGNYGYTF | TGTGCCAGCAGCTTAAATGGTGGTAACTATGGCTACACCTTC
TRBJ2-7 | NA | NA | TRBV2 | CASSEAGPYEQYF | TGTGCCAGCAGTGAAGCGGGACCCTACGAGCAGTACTTC